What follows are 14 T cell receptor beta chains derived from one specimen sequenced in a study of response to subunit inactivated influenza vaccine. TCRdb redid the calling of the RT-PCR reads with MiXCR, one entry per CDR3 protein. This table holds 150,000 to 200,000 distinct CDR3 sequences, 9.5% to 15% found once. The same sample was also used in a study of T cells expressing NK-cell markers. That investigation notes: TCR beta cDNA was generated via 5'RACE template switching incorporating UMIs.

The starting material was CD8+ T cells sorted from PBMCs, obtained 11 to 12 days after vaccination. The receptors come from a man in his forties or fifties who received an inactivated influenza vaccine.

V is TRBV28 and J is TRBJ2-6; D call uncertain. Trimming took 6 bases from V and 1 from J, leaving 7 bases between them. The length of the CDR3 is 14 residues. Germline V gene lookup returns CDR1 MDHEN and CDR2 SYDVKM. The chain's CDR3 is CASRSRSGANVLTF. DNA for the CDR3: TGTGCCAGCAGATCAAGATCTGGGGCCAACGTCCTGACTTTC.

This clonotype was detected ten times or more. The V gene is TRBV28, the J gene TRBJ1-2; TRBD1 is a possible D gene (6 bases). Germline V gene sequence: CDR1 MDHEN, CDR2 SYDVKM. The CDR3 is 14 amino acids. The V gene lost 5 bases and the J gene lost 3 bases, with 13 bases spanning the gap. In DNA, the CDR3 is TGTGCCAGCAGTCCCTTGGGGACATACTATGGCTACACCTTC. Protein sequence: CASSPLGTYYGYTF.

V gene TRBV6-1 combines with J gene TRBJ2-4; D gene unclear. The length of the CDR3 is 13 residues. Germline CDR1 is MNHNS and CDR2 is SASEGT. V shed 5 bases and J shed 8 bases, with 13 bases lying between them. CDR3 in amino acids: CASSLGQADIQYF. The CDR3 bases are TGTGCCAGCAGTCTAGGGCAGGCGGACATTCAGTACTTC.

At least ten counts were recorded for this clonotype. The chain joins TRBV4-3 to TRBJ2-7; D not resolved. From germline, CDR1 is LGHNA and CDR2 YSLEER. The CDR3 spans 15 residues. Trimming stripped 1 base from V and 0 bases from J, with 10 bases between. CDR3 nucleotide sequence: TGCGCCAGCAGCCAAGTCCTCGAAAACTCCTACGAGCAGTACTTC. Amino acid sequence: CASSQVLENSYEQYF.

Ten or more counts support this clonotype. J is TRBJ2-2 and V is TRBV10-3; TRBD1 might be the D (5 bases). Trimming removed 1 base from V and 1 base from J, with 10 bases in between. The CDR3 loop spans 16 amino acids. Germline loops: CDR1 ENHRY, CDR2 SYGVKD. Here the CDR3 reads CAISEWGPENTGELFF. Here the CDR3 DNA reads TGTGCCATCAGTGAGTGGGGCCCAGAGAACACCGGGGAGCTGTTTTTT.

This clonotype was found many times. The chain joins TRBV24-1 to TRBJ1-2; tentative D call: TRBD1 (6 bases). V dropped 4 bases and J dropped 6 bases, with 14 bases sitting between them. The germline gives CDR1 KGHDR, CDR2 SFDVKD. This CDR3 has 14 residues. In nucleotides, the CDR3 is TGTGCCACCAGTGACGCAGACAGGAGCCATGGCTACACCTTC. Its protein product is CATSDADRSHGYTF.

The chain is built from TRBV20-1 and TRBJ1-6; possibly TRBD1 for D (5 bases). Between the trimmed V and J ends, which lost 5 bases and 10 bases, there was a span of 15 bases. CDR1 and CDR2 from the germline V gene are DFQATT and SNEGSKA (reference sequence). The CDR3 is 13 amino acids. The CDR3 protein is CSADGGGYSPLHF. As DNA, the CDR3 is TGCAGTGCTGACGGGGGAGGGTACTCACCCCTCCACTTT.

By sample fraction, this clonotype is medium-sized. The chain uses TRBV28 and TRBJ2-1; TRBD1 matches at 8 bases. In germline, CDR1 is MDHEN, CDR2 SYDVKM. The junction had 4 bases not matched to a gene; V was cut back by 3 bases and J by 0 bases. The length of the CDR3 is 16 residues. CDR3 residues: CASSLSTGGSYNEQFF. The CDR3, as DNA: TGTGCCAGCAGTTTGTCCACAGGGGGCTCCTACAATGAGCAGTTCTTC.

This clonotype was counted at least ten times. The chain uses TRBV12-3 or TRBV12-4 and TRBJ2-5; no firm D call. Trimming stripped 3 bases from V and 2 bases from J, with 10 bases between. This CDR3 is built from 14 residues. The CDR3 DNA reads TGTGCCAGCAGTTTCCCCAGCCCGCAAGAGACCCAGTACTTC. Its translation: CASSFPSPQETQYF.

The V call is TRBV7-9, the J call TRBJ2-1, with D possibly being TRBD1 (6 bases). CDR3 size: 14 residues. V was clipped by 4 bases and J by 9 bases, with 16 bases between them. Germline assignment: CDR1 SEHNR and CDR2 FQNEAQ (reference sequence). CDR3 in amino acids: CASSSNFPGVEQFF. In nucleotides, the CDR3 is TGTGCCAGCAGCTCCAATTTCCCAGGGGTTGAGCAGTTCTTC.

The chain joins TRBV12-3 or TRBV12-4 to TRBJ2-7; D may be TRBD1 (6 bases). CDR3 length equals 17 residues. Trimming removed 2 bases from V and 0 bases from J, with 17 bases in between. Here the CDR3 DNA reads TGTGCCAGCAGTTTATCCTCTAGGACAGCGATCTCCTACGAGCAGTACTTC. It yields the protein CASSLSSRTAISYEQYF.

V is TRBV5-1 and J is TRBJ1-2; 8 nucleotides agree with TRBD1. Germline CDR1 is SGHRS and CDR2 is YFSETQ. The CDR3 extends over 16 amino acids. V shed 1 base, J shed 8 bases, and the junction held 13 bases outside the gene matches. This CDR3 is CASSLPQGVPSEGYTF. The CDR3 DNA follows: TGCGCCAGCAGCTTGCCACAGGGGGTACCTTCGGAGGGCTACACCTTC.

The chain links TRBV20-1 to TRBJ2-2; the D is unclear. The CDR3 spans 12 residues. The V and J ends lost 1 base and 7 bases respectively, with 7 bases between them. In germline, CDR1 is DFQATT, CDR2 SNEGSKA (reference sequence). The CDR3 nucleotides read TGCAGTGCTAGAGCAATTATCGGGGAGCTGTTTTTT. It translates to CSARAIIGELFF.

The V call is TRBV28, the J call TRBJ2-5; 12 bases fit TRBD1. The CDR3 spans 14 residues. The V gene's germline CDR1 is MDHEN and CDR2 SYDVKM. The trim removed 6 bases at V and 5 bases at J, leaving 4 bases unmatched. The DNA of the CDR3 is TGTGCCAGCAGGACCGGGACAGGGGGCGAGACCCAGTACTTC. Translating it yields CASRTGTGGETQYF.